Sequencing of this T cell receptor (beta chain) was carried out in a study of blood T cell repertoires in COVID-19. Method: immunoSEQ multiplex PCR; TCRdb's copy keeps in-frame clones and lacks some. The data hold roughly 46,000 clones, with roughly 91% observed a single time. Germline lookup yields CDR1 SGHTA and CDR2 FQGNSA. The CDR3 loop spans 13 amino acids. The V end was cut by 1 base, the J end by 10 bases, with 12 bases between. Sequenced sample: peripheral blood. The receptor was derived from a man aged 45 to 65 with active COVID-19. The chain is built from TRBV7-2 and TRBJ2-3, with D perhaps matching TRBD2 (5 bases). The CDR3 sequence is CASSLDASKAQYF. CDR3 nucleotides: TGTGCCAGCAGCTTAGATGCTAGCAAAGCGCAGTATTTT.